This is a list of T cell receptor beta chains from one sample in a study of blood T cell repertoires in COVID-19. Profiled with immunoSEQ multiplex PCR; TCRdb holds only in-frame clones, not every one. The sample lists 200,000 to 250,000 clones, about 84% occurring once. Sequences were obtained from peripheral blood. These receptors were collected from a man aged 80 or over with acute or convalescent COVID-19. Both conserved end residues are part of each CDR3. A D gene is named only where the DNA matches it firmly. Not every row has a clone size; where given, it reads once, few, many or a size class.

len,abundance,v_gene,d_gene,j_gene,CDR3aa,CDR3nt
13,.,TRBV2,TRBD1,TRBJ2-2,CAGGTGNTGELFF,TGTGCCGGGGGGACAGGGAACACCGGGGAGCTGTTTTTT
15,.,TRBV5-1,TRBD1,TRBJ1-5,CASRSTGDGNQPQHF,TGCGCCAGCAGATCGACAGGGGATGGCAATCAGCCCCAGCATTTT
14,.,TRBV6-5,.,TRBJ1-2,CASSLREKSYGYTF,TGTGCCAGCAGTTTAAGGGAGAAGAGCTATGGCTACACCTTC
13,.,TRBV29-1,.,TRBJ1-4,CSVAEGRGEKLFF,TGCAGCGTTGCGGAGGGGCGCGGGGAAAAACTGTTTTTT
16,.,TRBV4-3,TRBD1,TRBJ1-5,CASSQEARGQSQPQHF,TGCGCCAGCAGCCAAGAGGCCAGGGGGCAGAGTCAGCCCCAGCATTTT
13,.,TRBV27,.,TRBJ2-5,CASSLNREMTQYF,TGTGCCAGCAGTTTAAACAGGGAAATGACCCAGTACTTC
14,once,TRBV28,TRBD1,TRBJ1-2,CASRMQGAHYGYTF,TGTGCCAGCAGAATGCAGGGGGCGCATTACGGCTACACCTTC
15,.,TRBV7-8,.,TRBJ1-3,CASRTTGNSGNTIYF,TGTGCCAGCAGGACTACAGGGAACTCTGGAAACACCATATATTTT
15,.,TRBV4-2,.,TRBJ2-2,CASSQVPGDTGELFF,TGTGCCAGCAGCCAGGTCCCTGGAGATACCGGGGAGCTGTTTTTT
15,.,TRBV19,TRBD2,TRBJ2-7,CASSGRTSGGYEQYF,TGTGCCAGTAGTGGAAGGACTAGCGGGGGTTACGAGCAGTACTTC
15,.,TRBV6-1,.,TRBJ2-3,CASSERAGGTDTQYF,TGTGCCAGCAGTGAACGCGCAGGCGGCACAGATACGCAGTATTTT
14,.,TRBV11-3,.,TRBJ1-3,CASSSAPSGNTIYF,TGTGCCAGCAGCTCCGCGCCCTCTGGAAACACCATATATTTT
13,.,TRBV10-3,TRBD2,TRBJ2-3,CAIRAGREDTQYF,TGTGCCATCAGAGCGGGGCGGGAAGATACGCAGTATTTT
16,.,TRBV5-1,.,TRBJ2-2,CASSLDSRPNTGELFF,TGCGCCAGCAGCTTGGATAGCCGCCCCAACACCGGGGAGCTGTTTTTT
16,.,TRBV7-6,TRBD2,TRBJ2-7,CASSSPGGESPYEQYF,TGTGCCAGCAGCTCCCCCGGGGGGGAGTCTCCTTACGAGCAGTACTTC
17,.,TRBV3-1/TRBV3-2,TRBD1,TRBJ1-4,CASSPGTAEIRNEKLFF,TGTGCCAGCAGCCCGGGGACAGCCGAGATAAGGAATGAAAAACTGTTTTTT
13,.,TRBV14,.,TRBJ2-3,CASSRRVTDTQYF,TGTGCCAGCAGCCGGAGGGTCACAGATACGCAGTATTTT
13,.,TRBV11-3,.,TRBJ2-2,CASSLAITGELFF,TGTGCCAGCAGCTTAGCCATCACCGGGGAGCTGTTTTTT
13,.,TRBV27,TRBD1,TRBJ2-7,CASSIDRGYEQYF,TGTGCCAGCAGCATCGACAGGGGGTACGAGCAGTACTTC
15,.,TRBV7-2,TRBD2,TRBJ2-7,CASTLAGGISYEQYF,TGTGCCAGCACCTTAGCGGGAGGTATCTCCTACGAGCAGTACTTC
12,.,TRBV27,.,TRBJ1-1,CASSFRQGEAFF,TGTGCCAGCAGTTTCCGGCAGGGTGAAGCTTTCTTT
15,few,TRBV9,.,TRBJ1-1,CASSPSPGESTEAFF,TGTGCCAGCAGCCCCTCACCGGGGGAGAGCACTGAAGCTTTCTTT
15,.,TRBV5-4,.,TRBJ1-6,CASSLSTGNNSPLHF,TGTGCCAGCAGCTTGTCTACAGGGAATAATTCACCCCTCCACTTT
14,.,TRBV5-1,.,TRBJ2-5,CASSLRRGQETQYF,TGCGCCAGCAGCTTGCGGCGGGGTCAAGAGACCCAGTACTTC
16,.,TRBV28,TRBD2,TRBJ2-5,CASSSSGTSGKETQYF,TGTGCCAGCAGTTCGTCCGGGACTAGCGGAAAAGAGACCCAGTACTTC
13,.,TRBV6-5,.,TRBJ1-1,CASSYSFRTEAFF,TGTGCCAGCAGTTACTCGTTCCGGACTGAAGCTTTCTTT
15,.,TRBV28,TRBD2,TRBJ2-7,CASSLKLAGTYEQYF,TGTGCCAGCAGTTTAAAGCTAGCGGGAACCTACGAGCAGTACTTC
17,once,TRBV7-2,.,TRBJ2-7,CASSVSWGQGNSYEQYF,TGTGCCAGCAGCGTTAGCTGGGGCCAGGGAAACTCCTACGAGCAGTACTTC
14,.,TRBV24-1,.,TRBJ2-5,CATSDLETVETQYF,TGTGCCACCAGTGATTTAGAGACAGTGGAGACCCAGTACTTC
14,.,TRBV7-2,TRBD2,TRBJ2-7,CASSLGRGGREQYF,TGTGCCAGCAGCTTAGGTCGGGGGGGCCGCGAGCAGTACTTC
16,.,TRBV6-5,TRBD2,TRBJ2-1,CASSYRTSGGANEQFF,TGTGCCAGCAGTTACAGAACTAGCGGGGGGGCCAATGAGCAGTTCTTC
13,.,TRBV5-6,.,TRBJ1-1,CASSLRENTEAFF,TGTGCCAGCAGCTTGCGGGAGAACACTGAAGCTTTCTTT
16,.,TRBV19,TRBD2,TRBJ2-1,CASRITLAGVGNEQFF,TGTGCCAGTAGGATAACCTTAGCGGGGGTAGGCAATGAGCAGTTCTTC
16,.,TRBV9,TRBD2,TRBJ2-1,CASSGLAVSSYNEQFF,TGTGCCAGCAGCGGACTAGCGGTGAGCTCCTACAATGAGCAGTTCTTC
14,once,TRBV27,.,TRBJ1-1,CASSSDRPFTEAFF,TGTGCCAGCAGTTCCGACAGGCCCTTCACTGAAGCTTTCTTT
17,.,TRBV7-9,.,TRBJ2-7,CASHPLSYPSGSYEQYF,TGTGCCAGCCACCCCCTGTCCTACCCATCCGGTTCCTACGAGCAGTACTTC
15,.,TRBV18,TRBD1,TRBJ1-3,CASTPGTGAGNTIYF,TGTGCCAGCACGCCAGGGACAGGGGCTGGAAACACCATATATTTT
17,.,TRBV5-4,.,TRBJ1-6,CASSLKGAGATGSPLHF,TGTGCCAGCAGCTTGAAAGGGGCGGGGGCGACCGGGTCACCCCTCCACTTT
14,few,TRBV7-2,.,TRBJ1-4,CASNTGTKGEKLFF,TGTGCCAGCAATACAGGAACGAAGGGTGAAAAACTGTTTTTT
13,.,TRBV28,.,TRBJ2-2,CASRRRETGELFF,TGTGCCAGCAGAAGGAGGGAGACCGGGGAGCTGTTTTTT
16,.,TRBV9,TRBD2,TRBJ2-2,CASSPRPTSNTGELFF,TGTGCCAGCAGCCCCCGCCCGACTAGCAACACCGGGGAGCTGTTTTTT
15,.,TRBV27,TRBD1,TRBJ1-4,CASSSSTGSGEKLFF,TGTGCCAGCAGTTCGTCGACAGGGTCGGGTGAAAAACTGTTTTTT
13,once,TRBV5-1,.,TRBJ2-5,CASSRESQETQYF,TGCGCCAGCAGTAGGGAGTCCCAAGAGACCCAGTACTTC
13,.,TRBV20-1,.,TRBJ2-2,CSASISGTGELFF,TGCAGTGCTAGTATATCGGGCACCGGGGAGCTGTTTTTT
14,.,TRBV19,TRBD1,TRBJ2-7,CASSHRGSSYEQYF,TGTGCCAGTAGCCACAGGGGTAGCTCCTACGAGCAGTACTTC
17,.,TRBV7-2,.,TRBJ1-1,CASSPRWSGLINTEAFF,TGTGCCAGCAGCCCCAGATGGTCGGGATTAATAAACACTGAAGCTTTCTTT
18,.,TRBV5-1,TRBD1,TRBJ1-4,CASSPGTGAYPKNEKLFF,TGCGCCAGCAGCCCAGGGACAGGCGCCTATCCCAAAAATGAAAAACTGTTTTTT
14,.,TRBV5-1,TRBD2,TRBJ2-7,CASSLTSGGREQYF,TGCGCCAGCAGCTTAACTAGCGGGGGTCGCGAGCAGTACTTC
17,.,TRBV4-3,TRBD1,TRBJ2-1,CASSQGLSGQIYNEQFF,TGCGCCAGCAGCCAAGGCTTGTCGGGACAGATCTACAATGAGCAGTTCTTC
15,.,TRBV11-3,TRBD2,TRBJ2-1,CASSILAGGPNEQFF,TGTGCCAGCAGCATCCTAGCGGGGGGGCCTAATGAGCAGTTCTTC
17,few,TRBV9,.,TRBJ2-7,CASSVGPGTSLSYEQYF,TGTGCCAGCAGCGTAGGCCCCGGGACAAGCCTCTCCTACGAGCAGTACTTC